This T cell receptor beta chain is drawn from a study of cytomegalovirus exposure and HLA in healthy donors. Study results and limitations: In a later analysis, HLA-associated beta chains showed higher expansion and lower generation probabilities than comparable chains. In an earlier analysis, most TCR beta V segments were productive about 87% or about 30% of the time. Immune exposure information comprised only CMV serostatus.

Primers for the PCR totalled 60 Vbeta and 13 Jbeta. Only in-frame clones appear in the TCRdb table, and some are missing; sequencing was by immunoSEQ multiplex PCR. Of over 150,000 clones in the sample, approximately 80% are singletons; the top ten hold 2.5% to 3.5%. In regard to this clone: Its antigen is unknown.

The donors (healthy individuals) were bone marrow donors. CDR1 is GTSNPN and CDR2 is SVGIG in the germline V gene (reference sequence). The CDR3 is 13 residues long. Trimming pared 4 bases from V and 1 base from J, leaving 8 bases between. The receptor comes from a woman aged 45 to 65 in good health and CMV-seropositive. This chain joins TRBV30 and TRBJ1-5, with a weak D call TRBD1 (5 bases). The sequenced sample consisted of PBMCs. CDR3 sequence (DNA): TGTGCCTGGACAGGGTTGAGCAATCAGCCCCAGCATTTT. As protein: CAWTGLSNQPQHF.